These T cell receptor beta chains were read from a single sample in a study of blood T cell repertoires in COVID-19. Repertoires were generated with immunoSEQ multiplex PCR, while TCRdb's copy carries only in-frame clones and drops some. Of 380,000 or so clones in the sample, approximately 89% were seen once. Material: PBMCs or T cells enriched from blood (not recorded which). These receptors all come from a man aged 25-40 years who had recovered from COVID-19. Both conserved end residues are part of each CDR3. A D gene is named only where the DNA matches it firmly. Rows may omit the clone size; those that give it use once, few, many or a size class.

d_gene	v_gene	j_gene	abundance	CDR3nt	CDR3aa
-	TRBV6-6	TRBJ1-1	-	TGTGCCAGCAGTCCAGGGGAGTACACTGAAGCTTTCTTT	CASSPGEYTEAFF
-	TRBV21-1	TRBJ1-1	-	TGTGCCAGCACGAGACGGGGAATGAACACTGAAGCTTTCTTT	CASTRRGMNTEAFF
-	TRBV10-2	TRBJ2-3	-	TGCGCCAGCATGGAACAGGGTGTTTCCACAGATACGCAGTATTTT	CASMEQGVSTDTQYF
-	TRBV4-1	TRBJ1-5	-	TGCGCCAGCAGCCAAGAAGGGGGCAATCAGCCCCAGCATTTT	CASSQEGGNQPQHF
-	TRBV2	TRBJ1-5	-	TGTGCCAGCTGGACAGACCTCTATAGCAATCAGCCCCAGCATTTT	CASWTDLYSNQPQHF
-	TRBV6-2/TRBV6-3	TRBJ1-1	once	TGTGCCAGCAGTTTTCGGGGACTTTTGAACACTGAAGCTTTCTTT	CASSFRGLLNTEAFF
TRBD2	TRBV10-3	TRBJ2-7	-	TGTGCCATCAGTGAGGGGCTAGCGGGGGGACTCAACGGTCGGTACTTC	CAISEGLAGGLNGRYF
-	TRBV7-6	TRBJ2-2	-	TGTGCCAGCAGCTTAATAGTTCCCACCGGGGAGCTGTTTTTT	CASSLIVPTGELFF
-	TRBV13	TRBJ1-1	-	TGTGCCAGCAGCTTAGAAGCCAACACTGAAGCTTTCTTT	CASSLEANTEAFF
-	TRBV19	TRBJ2-5	-	TGTGCCAGTAGTATCGACAGCTCAGAGACCCAGTACTTC	CASSIDSSETQYF
-	TRBV6-5	TRBJ2-1	-	TGTGCCAGCACCCTTATTAGAGGGAACAATGAGCAGTTCTTC	CASTLIRGNNEQFF
TRBD2	TRBV5-5	TRBJ2-2	few	TGTGCCAGCAGCTTTTCTAGCGGGGCCGCGAACACCGGGGAGCTGTTTTTT	CASSFSSGAANTGELFF
TRBD1	TRBV30	TRBJ1-6	few	TGTGCCTGGAGTCCCCCCGGGACAGGGAAAAATTCACCCCTCCACTTT	CAWSPPGTGKNSPLHF
-	TRBV12-5	TRBJ2-5	-	TGTGCTAGTGGTTTGGGGCTGCTGGACAGACAAGAGACCCAGTACTTC	CASGLGLLDRQETQYF